These 14 T cell receptor beta chains share one sample of origin, sequenced in a study of shared clonotypes between healthy human individuals (dated by TCRdb to 2020 to 2022). The library came from the immunoSEQ multiplex PCR assay. TCRdb obtained this table from immuneACCESS and retained in-frame rearrangements with V and J assigned. These tables miss some clones; where compared with another copy, unresolved V genes account for less than half of the shortfall, and the remainder is unexplained. The sample table lists over 2 million clones, 85% to 95% of them with a count of one. Clones ranked in the top ten supply 0.13% of the sample. The sequenced material came from naive CD4+ T cells sorted from blood. The cell subset or site label corresponds to: CD45RA+ positively selected. The receptors here all came from a man younger than 35 in good health.

In its sample, this clone was seen many times. The chain employs TRBV7-2 and TRBJ1-2; D remains ambiguous. Between the trimmed V and J ends, which lost 1 base and 4 bases, there was a span of 10 bases. The germline CDR1 and CDR2 sequences are SGHTA and FQGNSA. The CDR3 covers 14 residues. The CDR3 spells CASSLGWASYGYTF. CDR3 nucleotide sequence: TGTGCCAGCAGCTTAGGGTGGGCTTCCTATGGCTACACCTTC.

The V call is TRBV11-2, the J call TRBJ2-1; possible D gene TRBD2, 5 bases. Germline assignment: CDR1 SGHAT and CDR2 FQNNGV. The CDR3 runs to 15 residues. V was shortened by 0 bases and J by 9 bases, with 15 bases between the two germline ends. As DNA, the CDR3 is TGTGCCAGCAGCTTAGAAGGACGTGGAGGTCTTGAGCAGTTCTTC. Its translation: CASSLEGRGGLEQFF. Together with reference TRBV11-2 and TRBJ2-1, the CDR3 gives the full variable domain: EAGVAQSPRYKIIEKRQSVAFWCNPISGHATLYWYQQILGQGPKLLIQFQNNGVVDDSQLPKDRFSAERLKGVDSTLKIQPAKLEDSAVYLCASSLEGRGGLEQFFGPGTRLTVL.

The chain joins TRBV6-6 to TRBJ2-2; D uncertain. Germline lookup yields CDR1 MNHNY and CDR2 SVGAGI (reference sequence). Trimming cost V 8 bases and J 1 base, with 5 bases left between them. CDR3 length equals 12 residues. The CDR3, as DNA: TGTGCCAGCGGCCAGAACACCGGGGAGCTGTTTTTT. This encodes CASGQNTGELFF.

The chain uses TRBV7-3 and TRBJ2-3, with a possible D match to TRBD1 (6 bases). V lost 5 bases and J lost 1, with 16 bases in between. CDR1 is SGHTA and CDR2 is FQGTGA in the germline V gene. The length of the CDR3 is 16 residues. CDR3 sequence reads: CASSATWRQGTDTQYF. The CDR3 bases are TGTGCCAGCAGCGCCACCTGGAGACAGGGCACAGATACGCAGTATTTT.

The chain is built from TRBV5-1 and TRBJ2-3; D unresolved. Germline V gives CDR1 SGHRS, CDR2 YFSETQ. Trimming pared 2 bases from V and 4 bases from J, leaving 5 bases between. The CDR3 extends over 12 amino acids. For the CDR3, the DNA is TGCGCCAGCAGCTTCAGTCCAGATACGCAGTATTTT. Its translation is CASSFSPDTQYF.

This clone was observed once. The CDR3 reads CASSVSGLPYEQYF. Written as DNA, the CDR3 is TGCGCCAGCAGCGTCTCGGGGCTTCCCTACGAGCAGTACTTC. The chain combines TRBV5-1 with TRBJ2-7; the D call may be TRBD1 or TRBD2 (5 bases each). The V and J ends lost 4 bases and 2 bases respectively, with 13 bases between them. Germline V lookup: CDR1 SGHRS, CDR2 YFSETQ. The CDR3 is 14 residues long.

V is TRBV6-1 and J is TRBJ2-7; TRBD1 aligns across 7 bases. Germline V gene data show CDR1 as MNHNS and CDR2 as SASEGT. V was pared by 5 bases and J by 1 base, with 8 bases of the junction left unmatched. The CDR3 has 15 residues. The DNA of the CDR3 is TGTGCCAGCAGTAAGTTGGGGGACAGTTCCTACGAGCAGTACTTC. Its translation is CASSKLGDSSYEQYF.

The V call is TRBV5-1, the J call TRBJ2-2; D might be TRBD2 (5 bases). The CDR3 covers 16 residues. Between the trimmed V and J ends, which lost 0 bases and 5 bases, there was a span of 14 bases. CDR1 and CDR2 (germline): SGHRS, YFSETQ. CDR3 coding DNA: TGCGCCAGCAGCTTGGGTACCGGGAAAATAACCGGGGAGCTGTTTTTT. Translating gives CASSLGTGKITGELFF. The variable domain in full, with the rest retrieved from reference TRBV5-1 and TRBJ2-2, is KAGVTQTPRYLIKTRGQQVTLSCSPISGHRSVSWYQQTPGQGLQFLFEYFSETQRNKGNFPGRFSGRQFSNSRSEMNVSTLELGDSALYLCASSLGTGKITGELFFGEGSRLTVL.

V and J are TRBV6-6 and TRBJ2-3; no clear D gene. From germline, CDR1 is MNHNY and CDR2 SVGAGI (reference sequence). Trimming took off 7 bases at V and 2 bases at J, with 19 bases between the two ends. CDR3 length equals 16 residues. This CDR3 reads CASNHRVFRTTDTQYF. CDR3 bases: TGTGCCAGCAACCATCGCGTCTTCCGGACCACAGATACGCAGTATTTT.

This clone was seen more than once but under ten times. J is TRBJ2-7 and V is TRBV5-1, with D possibly TRBD1 on 5 matching bases. The germline CDR1 and CDR2 sequences are SGHRS and YFSETQ. Trimming pared 1 base from V and 4 bases from J, leaving 9 bases between. This CDR3 is built from 13 residues. The CDR3 protein is CASSLPDRYEQYF. As DNA, the CDR3 is TGCGCCAGCAGCTTGCCCGACAGATACGAGCAGTACTTC.

V gene TRBV28 combines with J gene TRBJ1-2, with 7 bases fitting TRBD1. Germline CDR1 reads MDHEN; CDR2 reads SYDVKM. The CDR3 is 14 residues long. After removal of 7 bases from V and 4 bases from J, the junction contained 9 bases not matched to a gene. CDR3 in DNA: TGTGCCAGCACCACAGGGGTGGGCCTCTATGGCTACACCTTC. Translated: CASTTGVGLYGYTF.

This clone appeared a single time. This same CDR3 is encoded by further DNA sequences in the sample. The chain couples TRBV2 to TRBJ2-7, with TRBD2 as a possible D gene (6 bases). The CDR3 totals 13 residues. Trimming took 3 bases from V and 2 from J, leaving 8 bases between them. CDR1 is SNHLY and CDR2 is FYNNEI in the germline V gene. The CDR3 is CASSEGGPYEQYF. CDR3 nucleotides: TGTGCCAGCAGTGAGGGGGGTCCCTACGAGCAGTACTTC.

The genes are TRBV6-1 and TRBJ2-3; D might be TRBD1 (6 bases). The CDR3 covers 15 residues. V lost 8 bases, J lost 1 base, and 16 bases lay in between. Germline-derived CDR1 and CDR2 are MNHNS and SASEGT. The CDR3 loop reads CASETRDTGTDTQYF. DNA of the CDR3: TGTGCCAGCGAAACCCGGGACACTGGCACAGATACGCAGTATTTT.

This clone came up a few times. This CDR3 is also generated by other DNA sequences in the sample. The rearrangement links TRBV20-1 to TRBJ2-3; D unclear. V shed 5 bases and J shed 1 base, with 4 bases lying between them. From germline, CDR1 is DFQATT and CDR2 SNEGSKA (reference sequence). This CDR3 is built from 11 residues. The CDR3 bases are TGCAGTGCTTTGGGCACAGATACGCAGTATTTT. Residues: CSALGTDTQYF.